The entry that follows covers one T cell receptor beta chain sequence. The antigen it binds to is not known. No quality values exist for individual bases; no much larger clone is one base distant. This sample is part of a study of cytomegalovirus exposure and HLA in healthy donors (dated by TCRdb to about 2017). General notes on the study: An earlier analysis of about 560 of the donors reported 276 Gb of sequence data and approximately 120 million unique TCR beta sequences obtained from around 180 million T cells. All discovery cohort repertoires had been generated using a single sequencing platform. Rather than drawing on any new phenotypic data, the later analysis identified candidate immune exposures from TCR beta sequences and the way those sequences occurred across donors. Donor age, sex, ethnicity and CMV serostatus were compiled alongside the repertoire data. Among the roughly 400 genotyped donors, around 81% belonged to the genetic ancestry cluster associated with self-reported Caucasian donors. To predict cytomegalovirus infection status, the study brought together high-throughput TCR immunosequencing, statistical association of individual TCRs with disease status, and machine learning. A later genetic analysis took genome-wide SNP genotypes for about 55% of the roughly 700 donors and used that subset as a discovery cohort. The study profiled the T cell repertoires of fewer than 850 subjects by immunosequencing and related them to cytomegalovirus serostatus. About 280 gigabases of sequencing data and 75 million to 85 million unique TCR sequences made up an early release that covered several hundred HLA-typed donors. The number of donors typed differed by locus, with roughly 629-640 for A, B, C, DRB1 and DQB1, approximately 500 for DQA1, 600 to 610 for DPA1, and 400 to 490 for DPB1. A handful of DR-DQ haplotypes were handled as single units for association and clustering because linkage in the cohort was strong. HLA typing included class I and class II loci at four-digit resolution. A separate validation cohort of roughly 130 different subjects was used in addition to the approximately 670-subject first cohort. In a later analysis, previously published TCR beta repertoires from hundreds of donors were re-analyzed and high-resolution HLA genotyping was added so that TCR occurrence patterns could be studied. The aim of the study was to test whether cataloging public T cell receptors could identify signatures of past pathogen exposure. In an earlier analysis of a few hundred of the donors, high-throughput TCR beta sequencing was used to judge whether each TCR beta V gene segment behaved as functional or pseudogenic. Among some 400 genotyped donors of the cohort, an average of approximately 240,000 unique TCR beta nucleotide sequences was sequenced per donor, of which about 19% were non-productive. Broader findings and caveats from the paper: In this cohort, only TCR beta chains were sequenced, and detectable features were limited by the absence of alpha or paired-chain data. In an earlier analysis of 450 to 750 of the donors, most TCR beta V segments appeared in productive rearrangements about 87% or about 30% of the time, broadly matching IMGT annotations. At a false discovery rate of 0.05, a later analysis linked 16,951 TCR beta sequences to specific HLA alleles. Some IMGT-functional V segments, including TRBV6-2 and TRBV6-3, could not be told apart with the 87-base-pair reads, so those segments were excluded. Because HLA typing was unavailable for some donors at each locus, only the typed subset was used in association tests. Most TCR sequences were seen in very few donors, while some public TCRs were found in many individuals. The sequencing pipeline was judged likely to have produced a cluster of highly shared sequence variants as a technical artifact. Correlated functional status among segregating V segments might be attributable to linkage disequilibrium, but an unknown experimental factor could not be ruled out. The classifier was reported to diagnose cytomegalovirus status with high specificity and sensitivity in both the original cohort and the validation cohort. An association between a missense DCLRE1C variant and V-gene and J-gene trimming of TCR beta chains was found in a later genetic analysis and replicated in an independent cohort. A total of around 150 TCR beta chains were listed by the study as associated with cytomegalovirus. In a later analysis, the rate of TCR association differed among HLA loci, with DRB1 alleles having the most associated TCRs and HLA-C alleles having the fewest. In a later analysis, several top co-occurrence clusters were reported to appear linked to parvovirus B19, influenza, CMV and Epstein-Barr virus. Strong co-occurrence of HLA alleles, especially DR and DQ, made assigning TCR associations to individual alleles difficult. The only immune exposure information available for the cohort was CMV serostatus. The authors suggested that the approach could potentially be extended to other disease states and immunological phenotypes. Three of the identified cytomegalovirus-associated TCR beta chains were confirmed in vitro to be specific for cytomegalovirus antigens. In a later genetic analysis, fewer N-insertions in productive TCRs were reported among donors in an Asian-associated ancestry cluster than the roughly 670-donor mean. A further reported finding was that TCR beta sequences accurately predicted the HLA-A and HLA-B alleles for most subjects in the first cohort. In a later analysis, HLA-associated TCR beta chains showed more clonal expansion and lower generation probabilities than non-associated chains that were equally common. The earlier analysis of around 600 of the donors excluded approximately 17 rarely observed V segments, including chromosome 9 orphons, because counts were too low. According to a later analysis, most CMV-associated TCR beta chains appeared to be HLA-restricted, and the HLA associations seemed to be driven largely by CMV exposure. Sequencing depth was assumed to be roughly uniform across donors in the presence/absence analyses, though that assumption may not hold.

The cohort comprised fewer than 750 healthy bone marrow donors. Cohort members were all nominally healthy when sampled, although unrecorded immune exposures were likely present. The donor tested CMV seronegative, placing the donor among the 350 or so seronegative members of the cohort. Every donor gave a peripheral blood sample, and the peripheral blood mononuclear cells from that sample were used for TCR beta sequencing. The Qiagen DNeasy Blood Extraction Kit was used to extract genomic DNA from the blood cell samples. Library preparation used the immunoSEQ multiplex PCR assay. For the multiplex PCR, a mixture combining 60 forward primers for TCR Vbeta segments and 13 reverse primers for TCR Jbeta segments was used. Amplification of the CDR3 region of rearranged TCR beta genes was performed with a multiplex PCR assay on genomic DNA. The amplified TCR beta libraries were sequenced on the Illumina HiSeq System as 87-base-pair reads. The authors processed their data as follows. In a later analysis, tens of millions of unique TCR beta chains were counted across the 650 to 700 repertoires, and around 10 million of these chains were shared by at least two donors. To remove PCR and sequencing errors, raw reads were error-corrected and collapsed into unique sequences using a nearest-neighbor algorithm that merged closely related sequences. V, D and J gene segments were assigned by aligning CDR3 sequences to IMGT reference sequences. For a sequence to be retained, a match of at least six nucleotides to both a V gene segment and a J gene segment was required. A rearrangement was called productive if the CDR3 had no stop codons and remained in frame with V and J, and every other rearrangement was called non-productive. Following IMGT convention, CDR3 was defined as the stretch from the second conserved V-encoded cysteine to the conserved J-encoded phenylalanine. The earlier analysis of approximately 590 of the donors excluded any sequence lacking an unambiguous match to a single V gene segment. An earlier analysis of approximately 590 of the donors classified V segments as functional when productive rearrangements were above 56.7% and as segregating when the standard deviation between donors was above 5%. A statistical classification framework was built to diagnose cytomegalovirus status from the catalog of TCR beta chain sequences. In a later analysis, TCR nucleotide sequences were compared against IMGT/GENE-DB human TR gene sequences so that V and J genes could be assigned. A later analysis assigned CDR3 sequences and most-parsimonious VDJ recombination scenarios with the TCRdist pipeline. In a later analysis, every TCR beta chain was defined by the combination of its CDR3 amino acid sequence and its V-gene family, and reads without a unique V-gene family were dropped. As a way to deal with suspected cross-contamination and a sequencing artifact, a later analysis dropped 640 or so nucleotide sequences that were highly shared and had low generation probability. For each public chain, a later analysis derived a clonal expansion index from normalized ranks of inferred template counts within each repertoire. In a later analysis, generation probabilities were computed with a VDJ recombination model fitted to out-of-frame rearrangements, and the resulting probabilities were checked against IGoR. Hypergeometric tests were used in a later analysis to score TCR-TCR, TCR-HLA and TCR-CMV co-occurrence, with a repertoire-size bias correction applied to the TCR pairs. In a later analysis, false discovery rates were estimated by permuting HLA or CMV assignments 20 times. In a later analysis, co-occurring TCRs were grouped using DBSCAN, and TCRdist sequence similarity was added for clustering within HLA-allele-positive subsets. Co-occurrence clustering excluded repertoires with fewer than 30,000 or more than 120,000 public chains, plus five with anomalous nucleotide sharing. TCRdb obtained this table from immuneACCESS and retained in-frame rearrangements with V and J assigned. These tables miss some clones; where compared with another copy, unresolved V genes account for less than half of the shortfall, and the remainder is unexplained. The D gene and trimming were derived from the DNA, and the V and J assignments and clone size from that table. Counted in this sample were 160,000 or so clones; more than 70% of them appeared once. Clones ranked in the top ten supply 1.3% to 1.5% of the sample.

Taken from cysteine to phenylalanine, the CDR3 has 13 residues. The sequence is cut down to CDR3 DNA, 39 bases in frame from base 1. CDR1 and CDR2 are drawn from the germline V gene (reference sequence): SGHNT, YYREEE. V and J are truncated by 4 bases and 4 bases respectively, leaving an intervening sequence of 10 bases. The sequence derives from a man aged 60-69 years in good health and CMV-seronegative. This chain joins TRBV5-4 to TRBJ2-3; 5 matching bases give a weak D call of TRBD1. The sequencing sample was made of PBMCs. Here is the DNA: TGTGCCAGCAGCGCGCAGGGTGCAGATACGCAGTATTTT. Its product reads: CASSAQGADTQYF.